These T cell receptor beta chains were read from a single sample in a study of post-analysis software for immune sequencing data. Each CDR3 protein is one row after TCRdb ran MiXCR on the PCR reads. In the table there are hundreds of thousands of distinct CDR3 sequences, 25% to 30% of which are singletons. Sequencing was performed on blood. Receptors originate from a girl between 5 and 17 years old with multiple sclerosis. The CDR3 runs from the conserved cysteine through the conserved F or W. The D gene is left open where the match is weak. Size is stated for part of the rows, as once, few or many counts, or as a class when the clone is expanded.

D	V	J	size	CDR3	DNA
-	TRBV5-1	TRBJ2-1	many	CASSPGLSYNEQFF	TGCGCCAGCAGCCCGGGGCTTTCCTACAATGAGCAGTTCTTC
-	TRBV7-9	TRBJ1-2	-	CASSEQNYGYTF	TGTGCCAGCAGCGAACAGAACTATGGCTACACCTTC
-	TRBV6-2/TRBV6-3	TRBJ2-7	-	CASSSQIYEQYF	TGTGCCAGCAGTTCCCAGATCTACGAGCAGTACTTC
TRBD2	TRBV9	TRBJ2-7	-	CASSGGLAGAHEQYF	TGTGCCAGCAGCGGGGGACTAGCGGGAGCACACGAGCAGTACTTC
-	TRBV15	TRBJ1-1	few	CATKRNTEAFF	TGTGCCACAAAGAGGAACACTGAAGCTTTCTTT
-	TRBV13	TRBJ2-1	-	CASSPTGTGDYNEQFF	TGTGCCAGCAGTCCGACCGGGACGGGAGACTACAATGAGCAGTTCTTC
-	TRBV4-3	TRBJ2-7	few	CASSQDLMDGGDEQYF	TGCGCCAGCAGCCAAGATCTGATGGACGGCGGGGACGAGCAGTACTTC
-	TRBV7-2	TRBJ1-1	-	CASSFEPVSNTEAFF	TGTGCCAGCAGCTTCGAACCTGTTTCGAACACTGAAGCTTTCTTT
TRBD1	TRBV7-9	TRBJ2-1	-	CAGGTGDNERFF	TGTGCCGGCGGGACAGGGGACAATGAGCGGTTCTTC
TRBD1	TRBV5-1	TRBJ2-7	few	CASSTSGQGAYEQYF	TGCGCCAGCAGCACATCGGGACAGGGGGCATACGAGCAGTACTTC
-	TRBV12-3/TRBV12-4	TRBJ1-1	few	CATRIWNTEAFF	TGTGCCACCCGAATATGGAACACTGAAGCTTTCTTT
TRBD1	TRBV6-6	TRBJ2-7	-	CASSYSGQGCYEQYF	TGTGCCAGCAGTTACTCGGGACAGGGGTGCTACGAGCAGTACTTC
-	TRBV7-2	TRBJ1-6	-	CASSFRARGSPLHF	TGTGCCAGCAGCTTCCGGGCCCGGGGTTCACCCCTCCACTTT
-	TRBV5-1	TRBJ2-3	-	CASTFLSTDTQYF	TGCGCCAGCACCTTCCTTAGCACAGATACGCAGTATTTT
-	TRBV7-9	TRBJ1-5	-	CASSPSGVGQPQHF	TGTGCCAGCAGCCCCTCCGGGGTCGGCCAGCCCCAGCATTTT
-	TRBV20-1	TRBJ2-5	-	CSARDRGVQETQYF	TGCAGTGCTAGAGATAGAGGAGTCCAAGAGACCCAGTACTTC
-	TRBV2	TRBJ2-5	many	CASSVLETQYF	TGTGCCAGCAGTGTATTGGAGACCCAGTACTTC
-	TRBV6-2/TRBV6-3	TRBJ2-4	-	CASSQLIGRAKNIQYF	TGTGCCAGCAGTCAATTAATCGGCCGGGCCAAAAACATTCAGTACTTC
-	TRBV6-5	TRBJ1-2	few	CARGQGYGYTF	TGTGCCAGGGGGCAGGGCTATGGCTACACCTTC
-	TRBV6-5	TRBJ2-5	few	CASSLTGDRETQYF	TGTGCCAGCAGTCTGACGGGAGACCGGGAGACCCAGTACTTC
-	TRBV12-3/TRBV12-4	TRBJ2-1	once	CASYRGNNNEQFF	TGTGCCAGTTACCGGGGCAACAACAATGAGCAGTTCTTC
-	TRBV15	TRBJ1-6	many	CATSRVQGSSYNSPLHF	TGTGCCACCAGCAGAGTGCAGGGTAGCTCCTATAATTCACCCCTCCACTTT
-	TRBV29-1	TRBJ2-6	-	CSVVVLGANVLTF	TGCAGCGTTGTGGTCCTTGGGGCCAACGTCCTGACTTTC
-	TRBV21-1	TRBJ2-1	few	CASSSGGRQALVVNEQFF	TGTGCCAGCAGCAGCGGGGGAAGACAGGCCCTCGTTGTCAATGAGCAGTTCTTC
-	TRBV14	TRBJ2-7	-	CASSLRGSGEQYF	TGTGCCAGCAGCCTCAGGGGATCAGGGGAGCAGTACTTC
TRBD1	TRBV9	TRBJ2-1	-	CASSVVDRADNEQFF	TGTGCCAGCAGCGTAGTCGACAGGGCAGACAATGAGCAGTTCTTC
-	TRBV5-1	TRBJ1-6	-	CASSLTGPRYNSPLHF	TGCGCCAGCAGCCTAACTGGGCCTCGTTATAATTCACCCCTCCACTTT
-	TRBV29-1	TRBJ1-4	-	CSVGDPGPNEKLFF	TGCAGCGTTGGGGATCCGGGACCTAATGAAAAACTGTTTTTT
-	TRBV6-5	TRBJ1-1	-	CASSRPNRVGTEAFF	TGTGCCAGCAGCCGACCTAACAGGGTAGGCACTGAAGCTTTCTTT
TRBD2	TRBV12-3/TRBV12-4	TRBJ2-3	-	CASSFGLDAQYF	TGTGCCAGCAGTTTCGGACTAGATGCGCAGTATTTT
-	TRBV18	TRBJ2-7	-	CASTSRGAFSYEQYF	TGTGCCAGCACCTCCAGGGGCGCCTTCTCCTACGAGCAGTACTTC
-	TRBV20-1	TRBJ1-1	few	CSARDHTGMNTEAFF	TGCAGTGCTAGGGACCACACAGGGATGAACACTGAAGCTTTCTTT
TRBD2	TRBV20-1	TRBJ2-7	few	CSARYLREGNYEQYF	TGCAGTGCTAGATATCTCCGGGAGGGCAACTACGAGCAGTACTTC
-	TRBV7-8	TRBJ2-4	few	CAGSQGGNIQYF	TGTGCCGGCAGCCAGGGGGGAAACATTCAGTACTTC
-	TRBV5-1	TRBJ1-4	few	CASSPSGGSGKLFF	TGCGCCAGCAGTCCTAGCGGGGGCAGTGGGAAACTGTTTTTT
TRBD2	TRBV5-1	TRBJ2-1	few	CASSPSSSGLNEQFF	TGCGCCAGCAGCCCTTCCTCTAGCGGGCTGAATGAGCAGTTCTTC
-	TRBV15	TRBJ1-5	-	CATNRLNQPQHF	TGTGCCACTAACCGGCTCAATCAGCCCCAGCATTTT
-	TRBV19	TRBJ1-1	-	CASRKVAWDTEAFF	TGTGCCAGCCGTAAGGTCGCGTGGGACACTGAAGCTTTCTTT
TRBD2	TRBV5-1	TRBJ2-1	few	CASSSGTSGGIEQFF	TGCGCCAGCAGCTCCGGGACTAGCGGGGGGATTGAGCAGTTCTTC
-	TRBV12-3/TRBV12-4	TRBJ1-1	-	CAGSFKPPSMNTEAFF	TGTGCCGGCAGTTTTAAACCGCCGTCCATGAACACTGAAGCTTTCTTT
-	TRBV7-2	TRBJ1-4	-	CASSLALGIPLANEKLFF	TGTGCCAGCAGCTTAGCGCTAGGGATCCCTCTGGCTAATGAAAAACTGTTTTTT
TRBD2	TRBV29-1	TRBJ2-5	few	CSVLTSGRRETQYF	TGCAGCGTCCTTACTAGCGGGAGGCGAGAGACCCAGTACTTC
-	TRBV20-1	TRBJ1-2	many	CSAYRANYGYTF	TGCAGTGCTTACAGGGCTAACTATGGCTACACCTTC
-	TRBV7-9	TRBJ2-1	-	CASAQTDSPGDEQFF	TGTGCCAGCGCCCAAACGGACTCCCCGGGCGATGAGCAGTTCTTC
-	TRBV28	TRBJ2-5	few	CASSRDVETQYF	TGTGCCAGCAGCCGGGACGTAGAGACCCAGTACTTC
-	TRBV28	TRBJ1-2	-	CASKSKGYTF	TGTGCCAGCAAATCTAAGGGCTACACCTTC
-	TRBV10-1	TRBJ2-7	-	CASSPVDSDEQYF	TGCGCCAGCAGTCCCGTAGATTCGGACGAGCAGTACTTC
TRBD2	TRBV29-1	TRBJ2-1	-	CSVPGTGGGGYNEQFF	TGCAGCGTGCCGGGGACTGGCGGGGGGGGATACAATGAGCAGTTCTTC
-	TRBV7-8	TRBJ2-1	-	CASSRGKGNYNEQFF	TGTGCCAGCAGCCGAGGCAAAGGTAACTACAATGAGCAGTTCTTC
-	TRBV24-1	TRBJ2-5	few	CATSDPPFETQYF	TGTGCCACCAGTGACCCTCCATTTGAGACCCAGTACTTC
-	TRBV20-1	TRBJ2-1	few	CSASYQGFGEQFF	TGCAGTGCTAGTTATCAAGGATTCGGTGAGCAGTTCTTC
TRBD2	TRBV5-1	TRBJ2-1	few	CASSLWTSGRENEQFF	TGCGCCAGCAGCTTGTGGACTAGCGGGAGGGAGAATGAGCAGTTCTTC